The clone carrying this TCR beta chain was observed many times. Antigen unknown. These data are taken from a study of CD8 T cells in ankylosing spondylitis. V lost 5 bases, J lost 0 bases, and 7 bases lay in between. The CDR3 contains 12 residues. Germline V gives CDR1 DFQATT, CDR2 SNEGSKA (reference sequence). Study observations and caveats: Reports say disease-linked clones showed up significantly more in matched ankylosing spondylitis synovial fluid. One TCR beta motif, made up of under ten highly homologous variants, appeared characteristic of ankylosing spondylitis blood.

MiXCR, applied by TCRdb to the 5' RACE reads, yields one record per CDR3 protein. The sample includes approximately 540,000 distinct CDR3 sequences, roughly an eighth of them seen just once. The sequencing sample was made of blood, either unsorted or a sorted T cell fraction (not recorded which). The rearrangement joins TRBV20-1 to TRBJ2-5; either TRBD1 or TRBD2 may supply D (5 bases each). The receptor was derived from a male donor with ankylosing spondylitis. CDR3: CSAWDHQETQYF. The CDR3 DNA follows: TGCAGTGCTTGGGACCACCAAGAGACCCAGTACTTC.